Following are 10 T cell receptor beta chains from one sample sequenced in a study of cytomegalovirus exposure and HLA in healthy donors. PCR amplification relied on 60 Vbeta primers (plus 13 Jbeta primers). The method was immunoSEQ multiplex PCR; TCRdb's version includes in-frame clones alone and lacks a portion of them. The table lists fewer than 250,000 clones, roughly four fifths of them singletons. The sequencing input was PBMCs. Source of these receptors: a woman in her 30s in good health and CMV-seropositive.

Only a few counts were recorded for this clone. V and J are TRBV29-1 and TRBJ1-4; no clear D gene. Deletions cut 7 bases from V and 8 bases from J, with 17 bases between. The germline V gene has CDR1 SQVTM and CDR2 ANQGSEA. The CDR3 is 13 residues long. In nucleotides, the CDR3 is TGCAGCGGAAGCCCGTCTTCGGGGGAAAAACTGTTTTTT. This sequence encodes CSGSPSSGEKLFF.

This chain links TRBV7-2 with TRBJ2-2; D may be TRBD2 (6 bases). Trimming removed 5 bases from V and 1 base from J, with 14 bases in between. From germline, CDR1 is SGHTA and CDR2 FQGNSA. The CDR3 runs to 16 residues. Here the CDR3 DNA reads TGTGCCAGCAGCCGGGCCGGGACTTTGAACACCGGGGAGCTGTTTTTT. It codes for CASSRAGTLNTGELFF.

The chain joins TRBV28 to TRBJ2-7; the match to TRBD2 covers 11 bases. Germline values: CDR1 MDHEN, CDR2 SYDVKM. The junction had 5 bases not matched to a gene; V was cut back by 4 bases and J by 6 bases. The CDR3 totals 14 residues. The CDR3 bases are TGTGCCAGCAGTTCCTATCTAGCGGGAGGCGAGCAGTACTTC. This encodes CASSSYLAGGEQYF.

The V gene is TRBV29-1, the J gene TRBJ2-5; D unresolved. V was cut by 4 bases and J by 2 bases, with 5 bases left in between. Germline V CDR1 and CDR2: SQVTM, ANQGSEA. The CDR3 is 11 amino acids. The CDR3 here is CSVAFQETQYF. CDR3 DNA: TGCAGCGTTGCCTTTCAAGAGACCCAGTACTTC.

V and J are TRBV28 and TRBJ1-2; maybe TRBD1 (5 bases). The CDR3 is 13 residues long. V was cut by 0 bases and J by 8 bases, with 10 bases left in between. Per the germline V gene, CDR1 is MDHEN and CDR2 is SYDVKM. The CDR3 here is CASSLWGRGGYTF. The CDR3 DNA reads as TGTGCCAGCAGTTTATGGGGGCGAGGAGGCTACACCTTC.

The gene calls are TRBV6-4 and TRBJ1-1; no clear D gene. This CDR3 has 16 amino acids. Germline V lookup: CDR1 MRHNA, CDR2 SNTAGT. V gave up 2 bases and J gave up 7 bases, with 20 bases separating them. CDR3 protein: CASSDGGRGPRSEAFF. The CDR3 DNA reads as TGTGCCAGCAGTGACGGCGGTAGAGGGCCCCGGAGTGAAGCTTTCTTT.

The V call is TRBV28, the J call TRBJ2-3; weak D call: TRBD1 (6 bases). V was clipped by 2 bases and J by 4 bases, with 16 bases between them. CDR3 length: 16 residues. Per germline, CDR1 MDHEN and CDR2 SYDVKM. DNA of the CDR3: TGTGCCAGCAGTTTAGAGGGGGTTGTTTTATCAGATACGCAGTATTTT. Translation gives CASSLEGVVLSDTQYF.

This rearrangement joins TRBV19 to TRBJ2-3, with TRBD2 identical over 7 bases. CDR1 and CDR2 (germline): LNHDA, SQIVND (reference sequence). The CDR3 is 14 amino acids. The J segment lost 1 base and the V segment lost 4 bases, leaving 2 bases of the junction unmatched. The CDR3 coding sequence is TGTGCCAGTAGTACTAGCGGCGGCACAGATACGCAGTATTTT. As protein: CASSTSGGTDTQYF.

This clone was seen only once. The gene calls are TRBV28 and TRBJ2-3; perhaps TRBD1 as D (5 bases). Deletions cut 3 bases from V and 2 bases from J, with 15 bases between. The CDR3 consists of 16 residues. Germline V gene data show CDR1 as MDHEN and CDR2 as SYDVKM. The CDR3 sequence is CASSFQGLGFTDTQYF. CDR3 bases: TGTGCCAGCAGTTTTCAGGGCCTGGGGTTCACAGATACGCAGTATTTT.

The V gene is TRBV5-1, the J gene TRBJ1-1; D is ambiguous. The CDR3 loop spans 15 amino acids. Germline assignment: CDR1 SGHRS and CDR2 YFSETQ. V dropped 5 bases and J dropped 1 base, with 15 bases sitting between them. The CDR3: CASSVSVRGNTEAFF. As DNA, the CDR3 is TGCGCCAGCAGTGTCTCCGTTAGAGGGAACACTGAAGCTTTCTTT. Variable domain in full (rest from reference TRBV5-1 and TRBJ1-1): KAGVTQTPRYLIKTRGQQVTLSCSPISGHRSVSWYQQTPGQGLQFLFEYFSETQRNKGNFPGRFSGRQFSNSRSEMNVSTLELGDSALYLCASSVSVRGNTEAFFGQGTRLTVV.